These T cell receptor beta chains were read from a single sample in a study of blood T cell repertoires in COVID-19. TCRdb keeps only in-frame clones here, not all; method: immunoSEQ multiplex PCR. The sample lists approximately 70,000 clones, roughly 78% seen once, with 5.4% in the top ten. Specimen: peripheral blood. The source of these receptors is a woman of 80 years or more with active or convalescent COVID-19. The CDR3 runs from the conserved cysteine through the conserved F or W. A D gene is named only where the DNA matches it firmly. For some rows the clone size is stated as once, few or many, or as a class when expanded; others skip it.

V,J,D,size,DNA,CDR3
TRBV3-1/TRBV3-2,TRBJ2-7,TRBD2,-,TGTGCCATCAGAGCGGGGGGCACCTACGAGCAGTACTTC,CAIRAGGTYEQYF
TRBV3-1/TRBV3-2,TRBJ1-1,-,-,TGTGCCAGCAGCCAAGGACTTAGCGAGAACACTGAAGCTTTCTTT,CASSQGLSENTEAFF
TRBV19,TRBJ2-2,-,many,TGTGCCAGTAGTGGCCAGGGGATCACCGGGGAGCTGTTTTTT,CASSGQGITGELFF
TRBV12-3/TRBV12-4,TRBJ1-6,-,-,TGTGCCAGCAGTTTAGCGGGGGGACCCCTCCACTTT,CASSLAGGPLHF
TRBV7-7,TRBJ2-6,-,-,TGTGCTAGCAGCCCGCGCGGGTCCCCCACCTCTGGGGCCAACGTCCTGACTTTC,CASSPRGSPTSGANVLTF
TRBV6-5,TRBJ2-3,-,-,TGTGCCAGCAGCCGAACTTCAGATACGCAGTATTTT,CASSRTSDTQYF
TRBV3-1/TRBV3-2,TRBJ2-6,TRBD1,-,TGTGCCAGCACTGCCCTCGGACAGGGAGGCCCCGCTGGGGCCAACGTCCTGACTTTC,CASTALGQGGPAGANVLTF
TRBV27,TRBJ2-1,-,-,TGTGCCAGCAACCAACTTCAGGGAGGCCAAAGGAATGAGCAGTTCTTC,CASNQLQGGQRNEQFF
TRBV18,TRBJ2-7,TRBD2,-,TGTGCCAGCTCACCCCTTCAAGGAAGCGGAGGGAGGGCCTACGAGCAGTACTTC,CASSPLQGSGGRAYEQYF
TRBV6-5,TRBJ1-1,-,-,TGTGCCAGCAGTAGCTGGGGGGAAACTGAAGCTTTCTTT,CASSSWGETEAFF
TRBV27,TRBJ2-5,TRBD2,-,TGTGCCAGCAGTTTAATCCCGGAACTAGCGGGGGAAACCAGGGAGACCCAGTACTTC,CASSLIPELAGETRETQYF
TRBV7-6,TRBJ1-2,-,-,TGTGCCAGCAGCCCCAGGGACAAGGGGACATATGGCTACACCTTC,CASSPRDKGTYGYTF
TRBV28,TRBJ1-5,TRBD1,-,TGTGCCAGCAGGGCAACAGGGGGCGCGTCTCAGCCCCAGCATTTT,CASRATGGASQPQHF
TRBV18,TRBJ1-1,-,once,TGTGCCAGCTCACTACAGAACACTGAAGCTTTCTTT,CASSLQNTEAFF
TRBV5-1,TRBJ2-7,TRBD1,-,TGCGCCAGCAGCTACGGGACAGGGTCCTACGAGCAGTACTTC,CASSYGTGSYEQYF
TRBV3-1/TRBV3-2,TRBJ2-3,TRBD2,-,TGTGCCAGCAGCCAAGATCCCCCAGCGGGGGGAAAACCGAATAGCACAGATACGCAGTATTTT,CASSQDPPAGGKPNSTDTQYF
TRBV7-2,TRBJ1-6,-,few,TGTGCCAGCAGCTTAGGGCACAGGTCCCAACCCCTCCACTTT,CASSLGHRSQPLHF
TRBV5-1,TRBJ2-1,-,-,TGCGCCAGCAGCGTTACCGGGACAAGTTACAATGAGCAGTTCTTC,CASSVTGTSYNEQFF
TRBV5-5,TRBJ1-5,-,-,TGTGCCAGCAGCTTGGAGGGGGGGGCATCCAATCAGCCCCAGCATTTT,CASSLEGGASNQPQHF
TRBV5-6,TRBJ2-1,TRBD2,-,TGTGCCAGCAGCTTGCGGGGGGACTACAATGAGCAGTTCTTC,CASSLRGDYNEQFF
TRBV19,TRBJ1-5,TRBD1,-,TGTGCCAGTAGTATAGGTAACAGGGGGATGGTGAGGCCCCAGCATTTT,CASSIGNRGMVRPQHF
TRBV11-3,TRBJ2-2,-,few,TGTGCCAGCAGCTTAAGGACTGCGAACACCGGGGAGCTGTTTTTT,CASSLRTANTGELFF
TRBV7-9,TRBJ1-3,-,-,TGTGCTTGCGGGCAGGGGAGCTCTGGAAACACCATATATTTT,CACGQGSSGNTIYF
TRBV7-6,TRBJ2-7,TRBD1,-,TGTGCCAGCAGCTTAGGGACAGGGGTAGCTGAGCAGTACTTC,CASSLGTGVAEQYF
TRBV6-5,TRBJ1-1,-,-,TGTGCCAGCAGTTACTCGGGCAACTTGAACACTGAAGCTTTCTTT,CASSYSGNLNTEAFF
TRBV7-8,TRBJ2-1,-,-,TGTGCCAGCAGCTTAGCAGGGGCATTAAATGAGCAGTTCTTC,CASSLAGALNEQFF
TRBV13,TRBJ2-1,TRBD2,-,TGTGCCAGCAGGCTAAGGACTAGCTATGAGCAGTTCTTC,CASRLRTSYEQFF
TRBV27,TRBJ2-4,TRBD1,-,TGTGCCAGCAGTTTACACAGGGGGCGGAAAGACATTCAGTACTTC,CASSLHRGRKDIQYF
TRBV6-2/TRBV6-3,TRBJ2-7,TRBD1,many,TGTGCCAGCAGTTTATTAGGGTCCGGGACAGGGTTCAACGAGCAGTACTTC,CASSLLGSGTGFNEQYF
TRBV27,TRBJ2-2,TRBD1,-,TGTGCCAGCTATAGGACAGGGTATGCCGGGGAGCTGTTTTTT,CASYRTGYAGELFF
TRBV5-1,TRBJ2-1,-,once,TGCGCCAGCAGCTTGTACCTCATAGCCCGGTCCTACAATGAGCAGTTCTTC,CASSLYLIARSYNEQFF
TRBV4-3,TRBJ2-3,TRBD1,-,TGCGCCAGCAGCCAGGATGGACAGGGGTTATTTCAAACTAGCACAGATACGCAGTATTTT,CASSQDGQGLFQTSTDTQYF
TRBV7-2,TRBJ2-3,-,-,TGTGCCAGCAGCTTAGATCCTAGCCGGGCGGCCACGCAGTATTTT,CASSLDPSRAATQYF
TRBV19,TRBJ2-2,-,few,TGTGCCAGTAGTATGAGAGTCTCCGCGAACACCGGGGAGCTGTTTTTT,CASSMRVSANTGELFF
TRBV25-1,TRBJ1-5,-,-,TGTGCCAGCAGTGACAGACGGCAGGGTAATCAGCCCCAGCATTTT,CASSDRRQGNQPQHF
TRBV7-2,TRBJ1-4,-,-,TGTGCCAGCAGCTTAGAGTCAGGTCGTCGAAAACTGTTTTTT,CASSLESGRRKLFF
TRBV11-2,TRBJ2-2,-,-,TGTGCCAGCAGGTACCTACGGGGGAACACCGGGGAGCTGTTTTTT,CASRYLRGNTGELFF
TRBV11-3,TRBJ2-3,TRBD2,-,TGTGCCAGCAGCCGGGGGGGAGCGGGGGGCACAGATACGCAGTATTTT,CASSRGGAGGTDTQYF
TRBV6-5,TRBJ2-1,-,-,TGTGCCAGCAGACTAAGCTCCTACAATGAGCAGTTCTTC,CASRLSSYNEQFF
TRBV9,TRBJ1-5,TRBD1,once,TGTGCCAGCAGCGACGGGACAGGCACGGGGCAGCCCCAGCATTTT,CASSDGTGTGQPQHF
TRBV28,TRBJ1-2,TRBD1,few,TGTGCCAGCGGTGGGACAGTCTATTATGGCTACACCTTC,CASGGTVYYGYTF
TRBV27,TRBJ2-1,-,-,TGTGCCAGCAGTTTGGAGTTCTACAATGAGCAGTTCTTC,CASSLEFYNEQFF
TRBV19,TRBJ1-5,TRBD1,-,TGTGCCAGTAGCCCGACAGGGGACAATCAGCCCCAGCATTTT,CASSPTGDNQPQHF
TRBV19,TRBJ2-7,TRBD2,-,TGTGCCAGTAGTCCTAGCGGGACGTCACAGTCGGAGCAGTACTTC,CASSPSGTSQSEQYF
TRBV2,TRBJ2-6,TRBD1,few,TGTGCCAGCAATACCGACAGGGAAGCTGGGGCCAACGTCCTGACTTTC,CASNTDREAGANVLTF
TRBV7-9,TRBJ2-3,TRBD2,-,TGTGCCAGCAGCTCCACTAGCGGGGCCCTCAAAGATACGCAGTATTTT,CASSSTSGALKDTQYF
TRBV19,TRBJ1-1,TRBD1,few,TGTGCCAGTAGGTTCTACAGGGGGGATCGAGCTTTCTTT,CASRFYRGDRAFF
TRBV20-1,TRBJ2-2,-,once,TGCAGTGCTAGGAGGCACGGGGAGCTGTTTTTT,CSARRHGELFF
TRBV3-1/TRBV3-2,TRBJ2-7,TRBD2,-,TGTGCCAGCAGCCGAATACTAGCGGGAGGATCTTCCGAGCAGTACTTC,CASSRILAGGSSEQYF
TRBV5-1,TRBJ2-1,-,-,TGCGCCAGCGGAACGGACTTTATCAATGAGCAGTTCTTC,CASGTDFINEQFF
TRBV27,TRBJ1-6,TRBD1,-,TGTGCCAGCATCCCAAGACAGGGCTATAATTCACCCCTCCACTTT,CASIPRQGYNSPLHF